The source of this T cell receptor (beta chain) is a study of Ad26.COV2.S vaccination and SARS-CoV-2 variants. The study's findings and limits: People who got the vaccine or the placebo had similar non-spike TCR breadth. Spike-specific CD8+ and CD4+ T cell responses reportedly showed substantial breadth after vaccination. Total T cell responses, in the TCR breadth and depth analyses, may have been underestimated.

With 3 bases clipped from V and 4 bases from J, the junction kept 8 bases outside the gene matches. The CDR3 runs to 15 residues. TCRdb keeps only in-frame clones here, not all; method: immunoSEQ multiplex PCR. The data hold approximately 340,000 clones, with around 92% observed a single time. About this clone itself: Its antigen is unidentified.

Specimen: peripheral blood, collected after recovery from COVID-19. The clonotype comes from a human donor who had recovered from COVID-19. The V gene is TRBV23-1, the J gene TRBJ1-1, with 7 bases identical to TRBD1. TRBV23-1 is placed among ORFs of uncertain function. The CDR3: CASSQDFAGGTEAFF. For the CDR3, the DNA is TGCGCCAGCAGTCAGGATTTCGCAGGGGGCACTGAAGCTTTCTTT.